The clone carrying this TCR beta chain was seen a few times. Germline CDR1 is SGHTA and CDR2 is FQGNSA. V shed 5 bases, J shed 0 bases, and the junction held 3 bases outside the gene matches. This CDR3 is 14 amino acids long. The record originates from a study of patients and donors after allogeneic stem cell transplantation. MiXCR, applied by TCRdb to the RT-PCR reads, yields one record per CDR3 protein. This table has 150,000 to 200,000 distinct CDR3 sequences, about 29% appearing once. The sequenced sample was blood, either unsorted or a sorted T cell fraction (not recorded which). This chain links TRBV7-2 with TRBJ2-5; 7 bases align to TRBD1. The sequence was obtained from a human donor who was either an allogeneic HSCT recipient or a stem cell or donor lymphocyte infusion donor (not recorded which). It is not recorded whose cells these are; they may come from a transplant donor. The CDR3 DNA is TGTGCCAGCAGCCTACAGGGGAACCAAGAGACCCAGTACTTC. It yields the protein CASSLQGNQETQYF.